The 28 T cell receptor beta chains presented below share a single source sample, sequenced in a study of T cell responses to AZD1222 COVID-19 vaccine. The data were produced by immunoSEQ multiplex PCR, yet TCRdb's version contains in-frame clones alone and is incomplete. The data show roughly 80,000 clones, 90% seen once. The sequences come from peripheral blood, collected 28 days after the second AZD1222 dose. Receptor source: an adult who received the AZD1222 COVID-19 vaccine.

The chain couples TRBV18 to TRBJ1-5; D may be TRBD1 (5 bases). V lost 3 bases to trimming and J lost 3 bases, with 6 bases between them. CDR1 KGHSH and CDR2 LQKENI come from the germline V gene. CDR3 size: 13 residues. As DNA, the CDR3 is TGTGCCAGCTCACCCGGGGCCAATCAGCCCCAGCATTTT. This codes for CASSPGANQPQHF.

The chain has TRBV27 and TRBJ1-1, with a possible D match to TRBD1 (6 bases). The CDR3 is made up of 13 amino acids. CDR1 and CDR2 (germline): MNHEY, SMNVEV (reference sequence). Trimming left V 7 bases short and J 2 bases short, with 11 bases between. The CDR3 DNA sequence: TGTGCCAGCAAGGGGGACTTCAACACTGAAGCTTTCTTT. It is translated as CASKGDFNTEAFF.

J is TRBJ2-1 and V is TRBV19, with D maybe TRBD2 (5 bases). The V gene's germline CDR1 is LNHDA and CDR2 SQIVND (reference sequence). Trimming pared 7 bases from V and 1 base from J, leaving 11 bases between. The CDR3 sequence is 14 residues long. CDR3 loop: CASNPSGSYNEQFF. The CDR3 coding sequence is TGTGCCAGTAATCCCAGCGGTTCCTACAATGAGCAGTTCTTC.

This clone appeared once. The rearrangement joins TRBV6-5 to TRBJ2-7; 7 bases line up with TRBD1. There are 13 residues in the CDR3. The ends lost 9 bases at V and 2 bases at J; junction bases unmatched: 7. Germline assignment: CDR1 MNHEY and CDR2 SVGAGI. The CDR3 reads CASRDSGTYEQYF. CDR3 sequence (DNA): TGTGCCAGTAGGGACAGCGGCACCTACGAGCAGTACTTC.

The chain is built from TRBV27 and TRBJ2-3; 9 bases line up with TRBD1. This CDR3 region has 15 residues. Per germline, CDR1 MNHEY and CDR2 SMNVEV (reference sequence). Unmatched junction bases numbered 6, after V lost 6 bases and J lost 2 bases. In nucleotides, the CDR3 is TGTGCCAGCAGGAGACGACAGGGGGACACAGATACGCAGTATTTT. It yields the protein CASRRRQGDTDTQYF.

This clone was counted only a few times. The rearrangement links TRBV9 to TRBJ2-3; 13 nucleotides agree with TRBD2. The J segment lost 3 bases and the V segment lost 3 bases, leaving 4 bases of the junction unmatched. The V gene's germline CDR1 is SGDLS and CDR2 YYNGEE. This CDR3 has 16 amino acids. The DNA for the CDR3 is TGTGCCAGCAGCGGACTAGCGGGGGGTACAACAGATACGCAGTATTTT. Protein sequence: CASSGLAGGTTDTQYF.

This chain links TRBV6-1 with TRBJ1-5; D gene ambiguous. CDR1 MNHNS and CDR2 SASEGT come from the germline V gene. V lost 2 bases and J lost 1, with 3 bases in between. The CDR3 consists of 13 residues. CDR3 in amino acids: CASSETSNQPQHF. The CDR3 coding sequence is TGTGCCAGCAGTGAAACGAGCAATCAGCCCCAGCATTTT.

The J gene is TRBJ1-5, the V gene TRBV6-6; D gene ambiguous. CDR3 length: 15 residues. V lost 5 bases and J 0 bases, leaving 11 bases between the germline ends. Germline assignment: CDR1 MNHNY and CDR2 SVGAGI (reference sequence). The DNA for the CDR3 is TGTGCCAGCAGTACAATGGGAATTAGCAATCAGCCCCAGCATTTT. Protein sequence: CASSTMGISNQPQHF.

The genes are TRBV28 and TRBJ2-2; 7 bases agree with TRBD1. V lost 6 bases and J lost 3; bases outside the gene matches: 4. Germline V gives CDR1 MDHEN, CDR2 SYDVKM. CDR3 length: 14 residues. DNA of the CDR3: TGTGCCAGCAGGGGGACAGAACACACCGGGGAGCTGTTTTTT. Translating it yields CASRGTEHTGELFF.

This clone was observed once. For the CDR3, the DNA is TGTGCCAGCAGCTTAGGCCCCGCGACAGGGGAAAACATTCAGTACTTC. This codes for CASSLGPATGENIQYF. The chain recombines TRBV11-2 with TRBJ2-4, with TRBD1 identical over 8 bases. Trimming removed 1 base from V and 5 bases from J; junction bases left unmatched: 7. The germline CDR1 and CDR2 sequences are SGHAT and FQNNGV. The CDR3 has 16 residues.

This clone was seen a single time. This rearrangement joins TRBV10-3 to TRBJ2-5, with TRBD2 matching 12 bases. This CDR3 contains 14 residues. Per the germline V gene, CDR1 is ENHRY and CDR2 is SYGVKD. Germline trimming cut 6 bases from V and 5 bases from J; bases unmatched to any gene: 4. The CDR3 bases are TGTGCCATCAGCCCCGGGACTAGCGGGGAGACCCAGTACTTC. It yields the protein CAISPGTSGETQYF.

CDR3 DNA: TGTGCCATCAGGGGGGATTATAATTCACCCCTCCACTTT. Translation gives CAIRGDYNSPLHF. The rearrangement links TRBV10-3 to TRBJ1-6; maybe TRBD1 (5 bases). With 6 bases removed from V and 4 bases from J, the gap between germline ends came to 7 bases. Germline V CDR1 and CDR2: ENHRY, SYGVKD. CDR3 length: 13 amino acids.

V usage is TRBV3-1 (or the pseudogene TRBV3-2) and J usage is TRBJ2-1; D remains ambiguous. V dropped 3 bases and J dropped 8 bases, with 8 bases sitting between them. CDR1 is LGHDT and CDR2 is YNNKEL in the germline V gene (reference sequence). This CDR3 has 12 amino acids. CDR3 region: CASSQSTYEQFF. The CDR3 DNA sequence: TGTGCCAGCAGCCAGTCAACTTATGAGCAGTTCTTC.

The CDR3 reads CASKRGGTTEAFF. Written as DNA, the CDR3 is TGTGCCAGCAAAAGGGGGGGAACCACTGAAGCTTTCTTT. The chain combines TRBV28 with TRBJ1-1, with D possibly matching TRBD1 (6 bases). The CDR3 spans 13 residues. From germline, CDR1 is MDHEN and CDR2 SYDVKM. V was trimmed by 7 bases and J by 4 bases, leaving 13 bases between them.

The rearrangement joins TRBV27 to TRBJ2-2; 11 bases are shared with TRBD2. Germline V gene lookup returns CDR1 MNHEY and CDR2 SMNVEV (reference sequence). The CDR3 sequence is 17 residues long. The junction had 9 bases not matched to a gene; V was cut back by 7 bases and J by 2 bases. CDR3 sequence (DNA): TGTGCCAGCACCCCTCAACTAGCGGGGGCCAACACCGGGGAGCTGTTTTTT. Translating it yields CASTPQLAGANTGELFF.

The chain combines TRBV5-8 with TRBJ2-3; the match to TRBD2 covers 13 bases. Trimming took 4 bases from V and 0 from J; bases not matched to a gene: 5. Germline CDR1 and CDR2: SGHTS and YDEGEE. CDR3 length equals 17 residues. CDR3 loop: CASSIGTSGDSTDTQYF. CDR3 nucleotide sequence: TGTGCCAGCAGCATCGGGACTAGCGGGGACAGCACAGATACGCAGTATTTT.

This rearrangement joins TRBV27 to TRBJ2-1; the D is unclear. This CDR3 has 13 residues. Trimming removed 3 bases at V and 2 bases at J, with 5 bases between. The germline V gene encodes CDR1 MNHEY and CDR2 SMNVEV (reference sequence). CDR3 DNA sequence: TGTGCCAGCAGTTTGGGGACCTACAATGAGCAGTTCTTC. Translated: CASSLGTYNEQFF.

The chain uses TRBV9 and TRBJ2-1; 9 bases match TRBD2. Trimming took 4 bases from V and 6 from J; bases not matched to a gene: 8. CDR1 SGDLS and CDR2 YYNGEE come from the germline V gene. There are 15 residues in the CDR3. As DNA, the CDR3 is TGTGCCAGCAGCATGGGACTAGCTAAGGTCAATGAGCAGTTCTTC. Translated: CASSMGLAKVNEQFF.

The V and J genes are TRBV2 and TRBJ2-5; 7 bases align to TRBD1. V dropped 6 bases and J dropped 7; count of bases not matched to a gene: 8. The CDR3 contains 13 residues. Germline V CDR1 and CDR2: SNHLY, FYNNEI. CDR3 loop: CASSFDRVGTQYF. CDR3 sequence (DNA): TGTGCCAGCAGCTTCGACAGGGTCGGGACCCAGTACTTC.

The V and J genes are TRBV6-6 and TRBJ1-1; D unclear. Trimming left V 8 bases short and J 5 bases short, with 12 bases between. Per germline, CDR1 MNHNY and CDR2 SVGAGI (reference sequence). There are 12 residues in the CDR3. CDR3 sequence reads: CASPSPDTEAFF. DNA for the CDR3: TGTGCCAGCCCGTCCCCGGATACTGAAGCTTTCTTT.

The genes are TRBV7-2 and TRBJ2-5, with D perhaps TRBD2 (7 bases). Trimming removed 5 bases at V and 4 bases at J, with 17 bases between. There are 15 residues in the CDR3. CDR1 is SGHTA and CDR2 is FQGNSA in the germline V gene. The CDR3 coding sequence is TGTGCCAGCAGCCCCGGAGGGGGGGCCTTAGAGACCCAGTACTTC. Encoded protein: CASSPGGGALETQYF.

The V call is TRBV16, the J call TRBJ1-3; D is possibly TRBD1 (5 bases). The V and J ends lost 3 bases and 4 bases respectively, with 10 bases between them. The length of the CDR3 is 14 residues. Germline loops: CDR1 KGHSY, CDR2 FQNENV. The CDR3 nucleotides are TGTGCCAGCAGCCATCCGGGACGGGGAAACACCATATATTTT. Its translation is CASSHPGRGNTIYF.

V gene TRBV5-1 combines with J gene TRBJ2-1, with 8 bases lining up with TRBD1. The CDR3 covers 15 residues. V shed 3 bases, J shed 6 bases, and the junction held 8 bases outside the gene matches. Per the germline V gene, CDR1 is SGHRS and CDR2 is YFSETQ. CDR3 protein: CASSSGQGTGNEQFF. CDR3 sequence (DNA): TGCGCCAGCAGCTCCGGACAGGGAACGGGCAATGAGCAGTTCTTC.

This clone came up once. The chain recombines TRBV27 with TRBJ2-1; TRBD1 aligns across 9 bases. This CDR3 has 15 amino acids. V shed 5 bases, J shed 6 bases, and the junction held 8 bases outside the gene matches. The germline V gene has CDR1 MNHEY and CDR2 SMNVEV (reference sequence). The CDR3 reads CASSNTGTGINEQFF. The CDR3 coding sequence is TGTGCCAGCAGTAATACCGGGACAGGGATCAATGAGCAGTTCTTC.

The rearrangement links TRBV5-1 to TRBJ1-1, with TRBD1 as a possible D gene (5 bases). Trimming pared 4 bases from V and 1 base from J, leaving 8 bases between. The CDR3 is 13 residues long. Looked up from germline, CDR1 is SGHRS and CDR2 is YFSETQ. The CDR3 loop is CASSLDTNTEAFF. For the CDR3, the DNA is TGCGCCAGCAGCCTGGACACGAACACTGAAGCTTTCTTT.

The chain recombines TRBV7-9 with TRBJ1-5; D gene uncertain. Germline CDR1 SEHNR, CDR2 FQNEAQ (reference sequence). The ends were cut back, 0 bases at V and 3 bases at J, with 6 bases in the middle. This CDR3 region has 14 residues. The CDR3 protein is CASSLAGFNQPQHF. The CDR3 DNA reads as TGTGCCAGCAGCTTAGCCGGGTTCAATCAGCCCCAGCATTTT.

The CDR3 reads CASSTTGGPDTQYF. CDR3 coding DNA: TGTGCCAGTAGTACGACAGGGGGTCCAGATACGCAGTATTTT. V gene TRBV19 combines with J gene TRBJ2-3, with 9 bases that match TRBD1. Germline V gene sequence: CDR1 LNHDA, CDR2 SQIVND (reference sequence). The CDR3 totals 14 residues. J lost 4 bases, V lost 4 bases, and 3 bases had no gene match.

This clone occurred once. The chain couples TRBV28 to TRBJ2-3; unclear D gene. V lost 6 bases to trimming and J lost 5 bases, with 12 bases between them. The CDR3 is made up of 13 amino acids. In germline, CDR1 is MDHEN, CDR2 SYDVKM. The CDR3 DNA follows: TGTGCCAGCAGCCCCCCAGTGAAAGATACGCAGTATTTT. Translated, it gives CASSPPVKDTQYF.